The T cell receptor beta chain under discussion was sequenced for a study of PD-1 blockade in classical Hodgkin lymphoma. No patient escaped relapse after autologous stem cell transplantation, and brentuximab vedotin exposure varied. This CDR3 spans 13 amino acids. Between the trimmed V and J ends, which lost 6 bases and 0 bases, there was a span of 8 bases. In germline, CDR1 is MNHNS, CDR2 SASEGT. Measured with immunoSEQ multiplex PCR; TCRdb has only the in-frame clones, and not every one. The table records some 100,000 clones, around 88% of them present only once. The sample was peripheral blood mononuclear cells (PBMCs), taken before the second cycle of nivolumab. This TCR came from a human donor with classical Hodgkin lymphoma. V gene TRBV6-1 combines with J gene TRBJ1-1, with a tentative D call TRBD1 (6 bases). The CDR3 loop reads CASSGQLNTEAFF. DNA for the CDR3: TGTGCCAGCAGCGGACAGTTGAACACTGAAGCTTTCTTT.